The clone carrying this T cell receptor (beta chain) has at least ten counts. The antigen is unknown. This CDR3 spans 11 amino acids. V dropped 6 bases and J dropped 9 bases, with 14 bases sitting between them. Germline CDR1 is DFQATT and CDR2 is SNEGSKA (reference sequence). The data were obtained in a study of CD8 T cells in ankylosing spondylitis. For TCR beta, libraries came from quantitative 5'-RACE with molecular barcodes. TCRdb re-derived calls from the 5' RACE reads in MiXCR, one entry per CDR3 protein. The sample yields fewer than 550,000 distinct CDR3 sequences, approximately 5% seen once. General study results and limits: Made up of about eight highly homologous variants, a TCR beta motif appeared characteristic of ankylosing spondylitis blood. Disease-linked clones bore a CD8+ phenotype, appearing relatively rarely in peripheral blood.

The chain joins TRBV20-1 to TRBJ1-1; D might be TRBD1 (6 bases). Sequences were obtained from blood, either unsorted or a sorted T cell fraction (not recorded which). The sequence derives from a male donor with ankylosing spondylitis. CDR3 protein: CSATRQEQAFF. The CDR3 nucleotides read TGCAGTGCGACCCGACAGGAGCAAGCTTTCTTT.